These 30 T cell receptor beta chains share one sample of origin, sequenced in a study of blood T cell repertoires in COVID-19. Some clones are missing from TCRdb's copy, which holds only in-frame ones; the method was immunoSEQ multiplex PCR. Of tens of thousands of clones listed, 78% are singletons. The sample taken for sequencing was peripheral blood. All receptors derive from a human donor in a cohort sampled during active COVID-19.

This chain joins TRBV21-1 and TRBJ1-5; TRBD1, as called in the table, went unchecked against the DNA. TRBV21-1 counts as a pseudogene. The length of the CDR3 is 18 residues. The DNA of the CDR3 is TGTGCCAGCAGCAAAGCTAGACAGGGATGGAGGAGCAATCAGCCCCAGCATTTT. This gives the protein CASSKARQGWRSNQPQHF.

This clone is a singleton in its sample. CDR3: CASSEAGGTYEQYF. As DNA, the CDR3 is TGTGCCAGCAGCGAAGCGGGGGGTACCTACGAGCAGTACTTC. The chain employs TRBV7-2 and TRBJ2-7; 9 nucleotides line up with TRBD2. V shed 5 bases, J shed 2 bases, and the junction held 4 bases outside the gene matches. In germline, CDR1 is SGHTA, CDR2 FQGNSA. This CDR3 is built from 14 residues.

The chain is built from TRBV18 and TRBJ2-5; 8 bases match TRBD2. The CDR3 has 16 residues. Germline loops: CDR1 KGHSH, CDR2 LQKENI. V lost 2 bases, J lost 9 bases, and 14 bases stayed unmatched. The CDR3 nucleotides read TGTGCCAGCTCACCAACGAGTAGAGGGACTAGTTCCCCCCAGTACTTC. Translating it yields CASSPTSRGTSSPQYF.

This clone was seen only a few times. This sequence joins TRBV27 and TRBJ1-4; TRBD1 might be the D (6 bases). The CDR3 is made up of 13 amino acids. The V and J ends lost 10 bases and 4 bases respectively, with 13 bases between them. The germline V gene encodes CDR1 MNHEY and CDR2 SMNVEV (reference sequence). This CDR3 is CATADRLNEKLFF. DNA of the CDR3: TGTGCCACCGCGGACAGACTTAATGAAAAACTGTTTTTT.

The V and J genes are TRBV5-6 and TRBJ2-1, with a possible D match to TRBD2 (6 bases). Germline values: CDR1 SGHDT, CDR2 YYEEEE. Trimming stripped 7 bases from V and 1 base from J, with 15 bases between. CDR3 length: 15 amino acids. The CDR3: CASQLTSGSYNEQFF. CDR3 coding DNA: TGTGCCAGCCAGTTGACTAGTGGTTCCTACAATGAGCAGTTCTTC.

The chain recombines TRBV30 with TRBJ2-5, with 9 positions matching TRBD1. Germline lookup yields CDR1 GTSNPN and CDR2 SVGIG (reference sequence). CDR3 length: 14 residues. V shed 2 bases and J 5 bases; nucleotides not matched to a gene: 6. In DNA, the CDR3 is TGTGCCTGGAGTTCAACAGGGGGCAGGGAGACCCAGTACTTC. Encoded protein: CAWSSTGGRETQYF.

This clone was seen more than once but under ten times. The V gene is TRBV4-1, the J gene TRBJ2-7; TRBD1 matches at 8 bases. Germline V CDR1 and CDR2: MGHRA, YSYEKL. V lost 0 bases to trimming and J lost 6 bases; unmatched junction nucleotides: 7. This CDR3 spans 15 amino acids. The CDR3, as DNA: TGCGCCAGCAGCCAAGATCAGGGGGCGAGGGGCGAGCAGTACTTC. It codes for CASSQDQGARGEQYF.

The chain joins TRBV5-1 to TRBJ2-5, with D possibly TRBD2 on 5 matching bases. Trimming removed 2 bases at V and 3 bases at J, with 11 bases between. CDR3 length equals 14 residues. CDR1 is SGHRS and CDR2 is YFSETQ in the germline V gene. The CDR3 DNA reads as TGCGCCAGCAGCTTCGTGGCGGGCAAAGAGACCCAGTACTTC. This codes for CASSFVAGKETQYF. Full variable domain (remainder filled in from reference TRBV5-1 and TRBJ2-5): KAGVTQTPRYLIKTRGQQVTLSCSPISGHRSVSWYQQTPGQGLQFLFEYFSETQRNKGNFPGRFSGRQFSNSRSEMNVSTLELGDSALYLCASSFVAGKETQYFGPGTRLLVL.

The V gene is TRBV5-1, the J gene TRBJ2-7, with 10 positions matching TRBD1. This CDR3 spans 18 amino acids. V was pared by 4 bases and J by 2 bases, with 15 bases of the junction left unmatched. Germline V gene sequence: CDR1 SGHRS, CDR2 YFSETQ. The CDR3 is CASSHPATGTGATYEQYF. The CDR3 DNA is TGCGCCAGCAGCCACCCCGCTACCGGGACAGGGGCTACCTACGAGCAGTACTTC.

The chain is built from TRBV7-2 and TRBJ2-7; TRBD2 aligns across 10 bases. J gave up 2 bases and V 5 bases, and 6 bases lay outside the gene matches. Germline CDR1 SGHTA, CDR2 FQGNSA. This CDR3 contains 15 residues. The CDR3 spells CASSPRTSGTYEQYF. The CDR3 nucleotides are TGTGCCAGCAGCCCCCGGACTAGCGGTACCTACGAGCAGTACTTC.

The V and J genes are TRBV28 and TRBJ2-7; 12 nucleotides match TRBD2. The CDR3 extends over 16 amino acids. Losses at the gene ends were 3 bases for V and 3 bases for J; bases not matched to a gene: 6. CDR1 is MDHEN, CDR2 SYDVKM, per germline. The chain's CDR3 is CASSLPLAGGIYEQYF. In DNA form, the CDR3 reads TGTGCCAGCAGTTTGCCCCTAGCGGGGGGGATCTACGAGCAGTACTTC.

This sequence joins TRBV27 and TRBJ2-7; tentative D call: TRBD1 (5 bases). Trimming removed 7 bases from V and 3 bases from J, with 13 bases in between. Per germline, CDR1 MNHEY and CDR2 SMNVEV (reference sequence). CDR3 size: 13 residues. CDR3 sequence: CASIRDSLYEQYF. For the CDR3, the DNA is TGTGCCAGCATACGTGACAGCCTCTACGAGCAGTACTTC.

V and J are TRBV7-9 and TRBJ2-7; TRBD1 matches at 11 bases. Looked up from germline, CDR1 is SEHNR and CDR2 is FQNEAQ (reference sequence). CDR3 length equals 15 residues. Germline trimming cut 4 bases from V and 2 bases from J; bases unmatched to any gene: 4. The CDR3 is CASSSGQGGTYEQYF. DNA of the CDR3: TGTGCCAGCAGCTCGGGACAGGGGGGCACCTACGAGCAGTACTTC.

The gene calls are TRBV18 and TRBJ2-2; D might be TRBD1 (6 bases). Germline values: CDR1 KGHSH, CDR2 LQKENI. With 0 bases removed from V and 4 bases from J, the gap between germline ends came to 15 bases. The CDR3 runs 17 residues. The CDR3 protein is CASSPPGTPTPTGELFF. CDR3 coding DNA: TGTGCCAGCTCACCACCCGGGACACCTACCCCCACCGGGGAGCTGTTTTTT.

The chain combines TRBV5-4 with TRBJ2-7, with 11 bases matching TRBD1. CDR1 and CDR2 from the germline V gene are SGHNT and YYREEE (reference sequence). There are 13 residues in the CDR3. V lost 6 bases to trimming and J lost 5 bases; unmatched junction nucleotides: 4. CDR3 protein: CASMKGQGDEQYF. CDR3 nucleotide sequence: TGTGCCAGCATGAAGGGACAGGGGGACGAGCAGTACTTC.

This sequence joins TRBV11-3 and TRBJ2-1; TRBD1 matches 8 bases. The V segment lost 1 base and the J segment 4 bases; nucleotides outside the gene matches: 6. This CDR3 has 16 residues. Germline CDR1 is SGHNT and CDR2 is YENEEA. The CDR3 sequence is CASSLGGQGVYNEQFF. DNA for the CDR3: TGTGCCAGCAGCTTAGGCGGACAGGGTGTATACAATGAGCAGTTCTTC.

This clone was found once. J is TRBJ2-7 and V is TRBV30; D is possibly TRBD2 (6 bases). V was shortened by 1 base and J by 3 bases, with 19 bases between the two germline ends. CDR1 and CDR2 from the germline V gene are GTSNPN and SVGIG (reference sequence). This CDR3 comprises 16 residues. CDR3 region: CAWSGGVSSARYEQYF. DNA for the CDR3: TGTGCCTGGAGTGGAGGGGTCTCTAGCGCCCGCTACGAGCAGTACTTC.

This rearrangement joins TRBV10-3 to TRBJ2-7; 11 bases line up with TRBD2. Germline assignment: CDR1 ENHRY and CDR2 SYGVKD. Trimming took 4 bases from V and 6 from J; bases not matched to a gene: 8. This CDR3 is built from 15 residues. The CDR3 DNA is TGTGCCATCAGTGCGATACTAGCGGGAGCTCTCGAGCAGTACTTC. Its translation is CAISAILAGALEQYF.

V and J are TRBV19 and TRBJ2-7; D is perhaps TRBD2 (6 bases). V dropped 3 bases and J dropped 2 bases, with 11 bases sitting between them. The germline V gene encodes CDR1 LNHDA and CDR2 SQIVND (reference sequence). The CDR3 spans 14 residues. Here the CDR3 reads CASSIGGDAYEQYF. As DNA, the CDR3 is TGTGCCAGTAGTATTGGAGGGGACGCCTACGAGCAGTACTTC.

By share, this clone ranks as medium-sized (0.01 to 0.1%). The J gene is TRBJ2-5, the V gene TRBV27; 10 nucleotides line up with TRBD2. The V gene end was trimmed by 3 bases and the J gene end by 2 bases; junction bases not matched to a gene: 9. Germline loops: CDR1 MNHEY, CDR2 SMNVEV (reference sequence). The CDR3 loop spans 17 amino acids. CDR3 in DNA: TGTGCCAGCAGTTTGGTGGCTAGCGGGAGTTTGCAAGAGACCCAGTACTTC. Translated: CASSLVASGSLQETQYF.

The rearrangement joins TRBV5-1 to TRBJ2-1, with 7 bases that match TRBD2. Germline CDR1 SGHRS, CDR2 YFSETQ. This CDR3 has 15 amino acids. Trimming at V came to 7 bases and at J to 2 bases, leaving 9 bases not matched to a gene. CDR3 loop: CASAPAGNPYNEQFF. The CDR3 nucleotides are TGCGCCAGCGCCCCAGCGGGGAACCCCTACAATGAGCAGTTCTTC.

Only a few counts were recorded for this clone. V is TRBV5-6 and J is TRBJ2-1, with unresolved D. CDR1 and CDR2 (germline): SGHDT, YYEEEE. The CDR3 extends over 16 amino acids. V lost 1 base to trimming and J lost 4 bases, with 15 bases between them. The CDR3 spells CASSLLAEPTYNEQFF. DNA of the CDR3: TGTGCCAGCAGCTTGTTAGCCGAACCGACGTACAATGAGCAGTTCTTC.

The chain couples TRBV2 to TRBJ2-5; TRBD1 is a possible D gene (6 bases). CDR1 is SNHLY, CDR2 FYNNEI, per germline. This CDR3 spans 15 amino acids. Trimming pared 3 bases from V and 2 bases from J, leaving 13 bases between. The CDR3 DNA sequence: TGTGCCAGCAGTGAGGACAGAAGAAATCAAGAGACCCAGTACTTC. As protein: CASSEDRRNQETQYF.

The chain couples TRBV5-4 to TRBJ2-7; 9 nucleotides match TRBD2. The CDR3 is 17 amino acids. The germline CDR1 and CDR2 sequences are SGHNT and YYREEE (reference sequence). Unmatched junction bases numbered 11, after V lost 2 bases and J lost 2 bases. Here the CDR3 reads CASSLGGLADLTYEQYF. DNA for the CDR3: TGTGCCAGCAGCTTAGGGGGACTAGCCGACCTAACCTACGAGCAGTACTTC.

This clone was counted once. The chain is built from TRBV2 and TRBJ2-3, with 9 bases matching TRBD1. CDR3 size: 15 residues. Trimming removed 2 bases from V and 4 bases from J; junction bases left unmatched: 4. The germline V gene has CDR1 SNHLY and CDR2 FYNNEI. The CDR3 DNA reads TGTGCCAGCAGTGAAAACAGGGGGCGTTCAGATACGCAGTATTTT. Amino acid sequence: CASSENRGRSDTQYF.

This sequence joins TRBV29-1 and TRBJ2-1; 7 nucleotides match TRBD2. With 8 bases clipped from V and 8 bases from J, the junction kept 12 bases outside the gene matches. Germline V gene data show CDR1 as SQVTM and CDR2 as ANQGSEA. The CDR3 contains 13 residues. The CDR3 loop is CSCRASGPDEQFF. CDR3 nucleotides: TGCAGCTGCCGGGCTAGCGGTCCCGATGAGCAGTTCTTC.

The genes are TRBV10-3 and TRBJ2-1, with a possible D match to TRBD2 (5 bases). The germline gives CDR1 ENHRY, CDR2 SYGVKD. Trimming removed 5 bases from V and 10 bases from J, with 9 bases in between. This CDR3 region has 11 residues. CDR3 coding DNA: TGTGCCATCAGTCGGGGTCCCGAGCAGTTCTTC. It yields the protein CAISRGPEQFF.

The chain has TRBV5-8 and TRBJ1-5; the D is unclear. Germline CDR1 SGHTS, CDR2 YDEGEE. The CDR3 extends over 15 amino acids. Trimming shortened V by 4 bases and J by 0 bases, and 11 bases separated the two germline ends. The CDR3 nucleotides are TGTGCCAGCAGCGTGGCAGACTTTAGCAATCAGCCCCAGCATTTT. As protein: CASSVADFSNQPQHF.

The rearrangement links TRBV5-6 to TRBJ2-5; TRBD1 aligns across 8 bases. CDR3 length: 14 residues. Trimming at V came to 3 bases and at J to 4 bases, leaving 5 bases not matched to a gene. Per the germline V gene, CDR1 is SGHDT and CDR2 is YYEEEE. The CDR3 reads CASSSQGAGETQYF. The CDR3, as DNA: TGTGCCAGCAGCTCTCAGGGGGCCGGAGAGACCCAGTACTTC.

The chain employs TRBV4-1 and TRBJ1-2; TRBD1 is a possible D gene (5 bases). V gave up 2 bases and J gave up 5 bases, with 15 bases separating them. The V gene's germline CDR1 is MGHRA and CDR2 YSYEKL. The CDR3 sequence is 15 residues long. Written as DNA, the CDR3 is TGCGCCAGCAGCCAATTATTAGGGGCCGATTATGGCTACACCTTC. This gives the protein CASSQLLGADYGYTF.